This T cell receptor beta chain came from a study of metastatic and nonmetastatic thyroid tumors. Across the whole study: Repertoires from malignant and benign thyroid patients were compared across blood and tumor or nodule tissue.

This clone was seen ten or more times. What it binds is not known. All patients were treatment-naive before thyroid surgery. Germline CDR1 and CDR2: SNHLY and FYNNEI. V was pared by 5 bases and J by 4 bases, with 9 bases of the junction left unmatched. This CDR3 has 15 residues. Findings of the study overall: Relative to benign nodules, malignant thyroid tumors were reportedly characterized by significantly elevated TCR beta diversity in blood and tumor.

Original processing methods: A classifier for distant metastasis in papillary thyroid cancer was constructed using CDR3 differences observed across clinicopathological groups. TCRdb reprocessed the PCR reads using MiXCR. The authors' filters were not applied to this entry. The sample consists of approximately 38,000 clones, less than 20% of them appearing once. Sequenced: blood. The TCR originated in a female donor with papillary thyroid cancer or a benign thyroid nodule (not recorded which). Some clones in this sample may be carry-over from other donors' samples. The J gene is TRBJ2-7, the V gene TRBV2, with 9 bases lining up with TRBD1. The CDR3 sequence is CASSPPGQGLYEQYF. In DNA, the CDR3 is TGTGCCAGCAGTCCTCCGGGACAGGGATTATACGAGCAGTACTTC.